This TCR beta chain comes out of a study of vaccination and CD4 T cells after COVID-19. About the research overall: The study drew post-COVID samples a median roughly 110 days after diagnosis (range 35 to 161). The cells were exposed to overlapping spike peptides originating from SARS-CoV-2, HCoV-NL63, HCoV-OC43 and HCoV-229E for stimulation.

Treatment of the sample: approximately 10-day PBMC culture with coronavirus spike peptide pools or control peptides (ViraFEST assay). Negative selection was the method that isolated CD4+ T cells after more than eight days of culture. An Oncomine TCR Beta short-read assay was used to sequence the DNA from cultured CD4+ T cells. MiXCR, applied by TCRdb to the PCR reads, yields one record per CDR3 protein. Of roughly 13,000 distinct CDR3 sequences in the sample, roughly 60% were seen once. This clonotype turned up a few times. The antigen is not known. Study observations and caveats: Analysis of convalescent patients found that 304 of 307 vaccine-specific clones were spike mono-reactive.

V gave up 0 bases and J gave up 7 bases; unmatched junction bases: 8. Looked up from germline, CDR1 is DFQATT and CDR2 is SNEGSKA (reference sequence). The CDR3 covers 15 residues. V and J are TRBV20-1 and TRBJ1-5, with 8 bases aligning to TRBD1. Sequencing was performed on CD4+ T cells from blood, cultured in vitro. The receptor's source is a human donor who had recovered from COVID-19. CDR3 sequence reads: CSARDRQGAGQPQHF. The CDR3 DNA reads TGCAGTGCTAGAGATCGGCAGGGGGCAGGACAGCCCCAGCATTTT.